A few counts support the clone carrying this TCR beta chain. TCRdb called the PCR reads again in MiXCR, with one record for every CDR3 protein. The repertoire holds more than 80,000 distinct CDR3 sequences, about 49% seen once, with roughly 12% in the top ten. The data originate from a study of CDR3 diversity in severe acne. The V gene lost 6 bases and the J gene lost 1 base, with 10 bases spanning the gap. Germline V gene lookup returns CDR1 MDHEN and CDR2 SYDVKM. CDR3 length: 13 residues. This chain joins TRBV28 and TRBJ2-7, with D possibly matching TRBD1 (5 bases). The sample consisted of blood. The receptor comes from a male donor with severe acne vulgaris. The CDR3 DNA reads as TGTGCCAGCAGCAGGGAAATGTCCTACGAGCAGTACTTC. Translated: CASSREMSYEQYF.